This entry lists 16 T cell receptor beta chains sequenced from one sample in a study of blood T cell repertoires in COVID-19. Assay used: immunoSEQ multiplex PCR; TCRdb lists only in-frame clones, some missing. The table records tens of thousands of clones, roughly 84% of them present only once. Specimen: peripheral blood. The receptors were sampled from a man aged 70 or older with acute or convalescent COVID-19.

This CDR3 is CASRDTGLPEAFF. The CDR3 DNA follows: TGTGCCAGCAGAGACACAGGGCTCCCTGAAGCTTTCTTT. This rearrangement joins TRBV12-3 or TRBV12-4 to TRBJ1-1, with D perhaps matching TRBD1 (6 bases). The germline V and J ends were trimmed by 6 bases and 6 bases, with 14 bases remaining between them. This CDR3 spans 13 amino acids.

The chain couples TRBV27 to TRBJ2-2; TRBD1 might be the D (6 bases). The V end was cut by 8 bases, the J end by 5 bases, with 24 bases between. The CDR3 spans 17 residues. From germline, CDR1 is MNHEY and CDR2 SMNVEV (reference sequence). CDR3 in DNA: TGTGCCAGCCGCTCCGGGACATTCAAACCAGGGACCGGGGAGCTGTTTTTT. This sequence encodes CASRSGTFKPGTGELFF.

Written as DNA, the CDR3 is TGTGCCAGTAGTATTGGGACAGCCGCCAACACCATATATTTT. This sequence encodes CASSIGTAANTIYF. This chain links TRBV19 with TRBJ1-3; 7 bases match TRBD1. The J segment lost 7 bases and the V segment lost 3 bases, leaving 6 bases of the junction unmatched. The CDR3 extends over 14 amino acids. CDR1 and CDR2 (germline): LNHDA, SQIVND (reference sequence).

The chain couples TRBV18 to TRBJ1-6; possible D gene TRBD1, 6 bases. V gave up 3 bases and J gave up 7 bases, with 16 bases separating them. From germline, CDR1 is KGHSH and CDR2 LQKENI. The CDR3 has 16 residues. DNA of the CDR3: TGTGCCAGCTCACCTATAGGATCCACAGGGAATTCACCCCTCCACTTT. Residues: CASSPIGSTGNSPLHF.

This chain uses TRBV4-1 with TRBJ2-2; the match to TRBD2 covers 12 bases. Germline loops: CDR1 MGHRA, CDR2 YSYEKL. The CDR3 spans 15 residues. The ends lost 7 bases at V and 6 bases at J; junction bases unmatched: 6. The CDR3 region is CASTLSSGGAGELFF. The DNA of the CDR3 is TGCGCCAGCACCCTCTCTAGCGGGGGGGCCGGGGAGCTGTTTTTT.

This sequence joins TRBV19 and TRBJ2-7, with TRBD1 identical over 10 bases. V shed 6 bases and J 4 bases; nucleotides not matched to a gene: 6. This CDR3 has 14 residues. CDR1 LNHDA and CDR2 SQIVND come from the germline V gene (reference sequence). This chain's CDR3 is CASSPTGGGYEQYF. CDR3 nucleotides: TGTGCCAGTAGCCCGACAGGGGGCGGGTACGAGCAGTACTTC. Drawing the rest from reference TRBV19 and TRBJ2-7, the complete variable domain is DGGITQSPKYLFRKEGQNVTLSCEQNLNHDAMYWYRQDPGQGLRLIYYSQIVNDFQKGDIAEGYSVSREKKESFPLTVTSAQKNPTAFYLCASSPTGGGYEQYFGPGTRLTVT.

The chain employs TRBV27 and TRBJ2-1, with TRBD1 matching over 8 bases. From germline, CDR1 is MNHEY and CDR2 SMNVEV (reference sequence). J was trimmed by 7 bases and V by 5 bases; bases with no gene match: 1. The CDR3 runs to 12 residues. CDR3 DNA sequence: TGTGCCAGCAGTGGACAGGGAAATGAGCAGTTCTTC. Protein product: CASSGQGNEQFF.

The chain has TRBV6-2 or TRBV6-3 and TRBJ2-7; D is possibly TRBD1 (6 bases). V was pared by 2 bases and J by 2 bases, with 13 bases between. The CDR3 contains 15 residues. In germline, CDR1 is MNHEY, CDR2 SVGEGT. The CDR3 region has the DNA TGTGCCAGCAGTTACCAACCGGGACAAGCCTACGAGCAGTACTTC. This gives the protein CASSYQPGQAYEQYF.

The V and J genes are TRBV28 and TRBJ1-1; unclear D gene. The CDR3 contains 15 residues. V lost 3 bases, J lost 6 bases, and 17 bases lay in between. Germline CDR1 and CDR2: MDHEN and SYDVKM. CDR3 DNA: TGTGCCAGCAGTTTTAACGAGGGCCGGATGTCTGAAGCTTTCTTT. This codes for CASSFNEGRMSEAFF.

The rearrangement links TRBV6-1 to TRBJ2-7; D possibly corresponds to TRBD2 (6 bases). Germline assignment: CDR1 MNHNS and CDR2 SASEGT. V was pared by 0 bases and J by 3 bases, with 12 bases between. CDR3 length: 15 residues. The CDR3 loop reads CASSEAGGIYYEQYF. The CDR3 DNA is TGTGCCAGCAGTGAAGCGGGGGGAATTTACTACGAGCAGTACTTC.

V and J are TRBV24-1 and TRBJ2-5; 7 bases agree with TRBD1. V lost 0 bases and J lost 4; bases outside the gene matches: 4. Germline assignment: CDR1 KGHDR and CDR2 SFDVKD. CDR3 length: 15 residues. CDR3 coding DNA: TGTGCCACCAGTGATTTGTCAGGGGGTCGAGAGACCCAGTACTTC. Its translation is CATSDLSGGRETQYF.

V and J are TRBV28 and TRBJ2-1; D is undetermined. The ends were cut back, 5 bases at V and 6 bases at J, with 8 bases in the middle. Germline V gives CDR1 MDHEN, CDR2 SYDVKM. The CDR3 is 12 residues long. The CDR3 DNA reads as TGTGCCAGCAGTCCTGTCCCCAATGAGCAGTTCTTC. Amino acid sequence: CASSPVPNEQFF.

This chain uses TRBV24-1 with TRBJ1-6, with D possibly being TRBD1 (6 bases). V dropped 7 bases and J dropped 10 bases, with 13 bases sitting between them. This CDR3 has 13 amino acids. Germline CDR1 KGHDR, CDR2 SFDVKD. CDR3 residues: CATSPGEGSPLHF. The CDR3 DNA follows: TGTGCCACCAGCCCAGGGGAGGGCTCACCCCTCCACTTT.

Note on this clone: This specimen includes other DNA sequences encoding the same CDR3. The chain is built from TRBV19 and TRBJ1-4; no reliable D call. The CDR3 length is 15 residues. Trimming stripped 3 bases from V and 0 bases from J, with 8 bases between. The germline V gene has CDR1 LNHDA and CDR2 SQIVND (reference sequence). The chain's CDR3 is CASSIIAATNEKLFF. CDR3 DNA sequence: TGTGCCAGTAGTATTATAGCAGCAACTAATGAAAAACTGTTTTTT.

The J gene is TRBJ1-3, the V gene TRBV15; D uncertain. V was pared by 0 bases and J by 8 bases, with 14 bases between. The CDR3 has 15 residues. CDR1 and CDR2 from the germline V gene are LNHNV and YYDKDF (reference sequence). The CDR3 nucleotides read TGTGCCACCAGCAGAGATCCCACATTGAGGGACACCATATATTTT. Protein sequence: CATSRDPTLRDTIYF.

This clone showed up just once. The chain employs TRBV13 and TRBJ1-3; no firm D call. V was pared by 1 base and J by 1 base, with 14 bases between. Germline V lookup: CDR1 PRHDT, CDR2 FYEKMQ (reference sequence). CDR3 length equals 17 residues. The CDR3: CASSLAGFFGSGNTIYF. CDR3 coding DNA: TGTGCCAGCAGCTTAGCCGGGTTCTTCGGATCTGGAAACACCATATATTTT.